These 10 T cell receptor beta chains share one sample of origin, sequenced in a study of blood T cell repertoires in COVID-19. Some clones are missing from TCRdb's copy, which holds only in-frame ones; the method was immunoSEQ multiplex PCR. The sample records about 180,000 clones, approximately 87% being singletons. Sequenced: peripheral blood. These receptors were taken from a man between 70 and 80 years old with active or convalescent COVID-19.

CDR3 DNA: TGCGCCAGCAGCCAAGATGACAGGGGCCTAGGACTGAACACTGAAGCTTTCTTT. Protein product: CASSQDDRGLGLNTEAFF. V and J are TRBV4-3 and TRBJ1-1; 8 bases map to TRBD1. CDR3 length equals 18 residues. Germline CDR1 is LGHNA and CDR2 is YSLEER. J was trimmed by 0 bases and V by 0 bases; bases with no gene match: 9.

This clone was counted only a few times. The rearrangement links TRBV11-2 to TRBJ2-5; 7 bases fit TRBD1. CDR1 and CDR2 from the germline V gene are SGHAT and FQNNGV. CDR3 length: 15 amino acids. The V and J ends lost 5 bases and 4 bases, in that order; junction bases with no gene match: 10. DNA of the CDR3: TGTGCCAGCAGCGCCCTATTGGACAGGCGAGAGACCCAGTACTTC. The encoded protein is CASSALLDRRETQYF.

This clone was picked up a small number of times. This chain uses TRBV18 with TRBJ1-5; D might be TRBD1 (6 bases). The CDR3 has 16 amino acids. V gave up 2 bases and J gave up 3 bases, with 14 bases separating them. Germline V lookup: CDR1 KGHSH, CDR2 LQKENI. The CDR3 loop reads CASSPLPQGSNQPQHF. In DNA, the CDR3 is TGTGCCAGCTCACCATTGCCCCAGGGGTCCAATCAGCCCCAGCATTTT.

The chain combines TRBV5-4 with TRBJ2-2; no clear D. The germline V and J ends were trimmed by 1 base and 2 bases, with 9 bases remaining between them. This CDR3 is built from 15 residues. Germline CDR1 SGHNT, CDR2 YYREEE (reference sequence). The CDR3 region is CASSLQPKNTGELFF. The CDR3 bases are TGTGCCAGCAGCTTGCAACCTAAAAACACCGGGGAGCTGTTTTTT.

This clone was counted once. V is TRBV6-5 and J is TRBJ2-7; D might be TRBD1 (6 bases). The germline gives CDR1 MNHEY, CDR2 SVGAGI. The CDR3 sequence is 14 residues long. The germline V and J ends were trimmed by 7 bases and 3 bases, with 16 bases remaining between them. CDR3 DNA sequence: TGTGCCAGCAATACAGGGACATCGGACTACGAGCAGTACTTC. Translating it yields CASNTGTSDYEQYF.

V usage is TRBV6-5 and J usage is TRBJ1-1; weak D call: TRBD1 (6 bases). Germline values: CDR1 MNHEY, CDR2 SVGAGI. Trimming shortened V by 4 bases and J by 1 base, and 10 bases separated the two germline ends. This CDR3 region has 14 residues. The CDR3 region has the DNA TGTGCCAGCAGTTTCAGGGGCCGGAACACTGAAGCTTTCTTT. This translates into CASSFRGRNTEAFF.

This sequence joins TRBV4-3 and TRBJ2-4; D perhaps matches TRBD2 (6 bases). There are 13 residues in the CDR3. Per the germline V gene, CDR1 is LGHNA and CDR2 is YSLEER. V lost 4 bases and J 7 bases, leaving 11 bases between the germline ends. The CDR3 DNA sequence: TGCGCCAGCAGCCCCCGGAGGGGTAACATTCAGTACTTC. Amino acid sequence: CASSPRRGNIQYF.

The V call is TRBV10-1, the J call TRBJ2-5, with a possible D match to TRBD2 (6 bases). Germline values: CDR1 WNHNN, CDR2 SYGVQD (reference sequence). V was trimmed by 2 bases and J by 5 bases, leaving 9 bases between them. The CDR3 contains 13 residues. CDR3 residues: CASSEGGEETQYF. In DNA form, the CDR3 reads TGCGCCAGCAGTGAGGGCGGGGAGGAGACCCAGTACTTC.

The J gene is TRBJ2-3, the V gene TRBV27, with 9 bases lining up with TRBD1. The CDR3 length is 16 residues. The trim removed 5 bases at V and 6 bases at J, leaving 12 bases unmatched. CDR1 and CDR2 from the germline V gene are MNHEY and SMNVEV (reference sequence). The CDR3 DNA sequence: TGTGCCAGCAGTGTGACAGGGGGTGTCCTGATGGATACGCAGTATTTT. This gives the protein CASSVTGGVLMDTQYF.

J is TRBJ1-5 and V is TRBV28; possibly TRBD1 for D (6 bases). CDR3 length equals 17 residues. CDR1 MDHEN and CDR2 SYDVKM come from the germline V gene. V lost 7 bases and J 0 bases, leaving 19 bases between the germline ends. The CDR3 bases are TGTGCCAGCAATTTTATACCCAGGGGTTATAGCAATCAGCCCCAGCATTTT. Translating gives CASNFIPRGYSNQPQHF.